This TCR beta chain was found in a study of blood T cell repertoires in COVID-19. Study-level information: The United States, Italy and Spain provided the acute and convalescent COVID-19 samples.

This clone was observed a few times. Trimming removed 6 bases at V and 8 bases at J, with 13 bases between. This CDR3 spans 12 amino acids. The repertoire was sequenced with immunoSEQ multiplex PCR; TCRdb's copy has only in-frame clones and lacks some. The table includes around 260,000 clones, 70% to 90% detected once. The sequenced material came from peripheral blood. The chain uses TRBV12-3 or TRBV12-4 and TRBJ1-2; no clear D. This receptor was obtained from a human donor in a cohort sampled during active COVID-19. The CDR3 coding sequence is TGTGCCAGCAGCCTCTCCCGGTGGGGCTACACCTTC. It encodes CASSLSRWGYTF.